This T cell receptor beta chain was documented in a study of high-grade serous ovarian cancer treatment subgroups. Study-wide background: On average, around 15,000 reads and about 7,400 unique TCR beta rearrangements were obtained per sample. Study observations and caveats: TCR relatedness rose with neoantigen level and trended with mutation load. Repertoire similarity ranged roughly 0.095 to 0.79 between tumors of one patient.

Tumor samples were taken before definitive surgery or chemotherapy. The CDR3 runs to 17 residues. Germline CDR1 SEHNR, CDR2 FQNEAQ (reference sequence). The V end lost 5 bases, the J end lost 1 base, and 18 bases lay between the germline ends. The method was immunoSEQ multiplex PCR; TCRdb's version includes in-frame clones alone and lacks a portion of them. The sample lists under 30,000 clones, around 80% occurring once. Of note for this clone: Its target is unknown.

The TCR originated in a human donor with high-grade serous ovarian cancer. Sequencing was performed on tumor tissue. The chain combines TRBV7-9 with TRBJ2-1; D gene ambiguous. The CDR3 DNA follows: TGTGCCAGCAGCAACTTTCGGGCCGGAGCGTCCTACAATGAGCAGTTCTTC. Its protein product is CASSNFRAGASYNEQFF.